The T cell receptor beta chain under discussion was sequenced for a study of blood T cells in healthy people across ages. V lost 1 base, J lost 6 bases, and 8 bases lay in between. CDR1 is SGHTA and CDR2 is FQGNSA in the germline V gene. The CDR3 runs to 13 residues. This clonotype was seen at least ten times. Its antigen remains unidentified. Study results and caveats: Unsorted PBMCs prevented conclusive naive versus antigen-experienced comparison. Diversity figures based on one million T cells were deemed too low.

All donors came from Russia, were Caucasian and healthy, and spanned ages about 6 to 100. Extractions gave at least 6 micrograms of total RNA per sample. The authors ran a second PCR of 7 to 11 cycles using a sample-barcoded 5' primer and a J-beta primer mix. TCRdb reanalysed the 5' RACE reads using MiXCR and keeps one entry per CDR3 protein. The sample has about 670,000 distinct CDR3 sequences, 40% to 45% seen once. V gene TRBV7-2 combines with J gene TRBJ2-3; D perhaps matches TRBD2 (5 bases). Sequencing input: blood. The TCR was taken from a man older than 75 in good health. CDR3 coding DNA: TGTGCCAGCAGCTTAGAAATAGCGGATACGCAGTATTTT. This sequence encodes CASSLEIADTQYF.